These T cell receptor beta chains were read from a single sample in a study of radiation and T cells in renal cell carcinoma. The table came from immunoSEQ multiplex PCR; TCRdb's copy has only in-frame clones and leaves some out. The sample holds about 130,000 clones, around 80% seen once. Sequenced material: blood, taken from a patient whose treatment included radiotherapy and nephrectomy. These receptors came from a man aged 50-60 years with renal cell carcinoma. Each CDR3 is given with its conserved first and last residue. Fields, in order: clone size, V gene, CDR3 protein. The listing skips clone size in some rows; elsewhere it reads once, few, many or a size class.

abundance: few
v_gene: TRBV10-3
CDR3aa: CAISQPGQGVYEQYF

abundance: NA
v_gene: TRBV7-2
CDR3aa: CASSGGTGSSYNSPLHF

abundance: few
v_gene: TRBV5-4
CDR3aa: CASSLEWQGRETQYF

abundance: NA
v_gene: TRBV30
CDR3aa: CAWSGASTDTQYF

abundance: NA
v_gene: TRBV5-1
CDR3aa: CASSGAGAYEQYF

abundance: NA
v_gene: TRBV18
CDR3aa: CASSPQGALYEQYF

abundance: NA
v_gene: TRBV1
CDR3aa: CRGQGSSYNSPLHF

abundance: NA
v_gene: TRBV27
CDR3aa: CASSFDGRLAGYNEQFF

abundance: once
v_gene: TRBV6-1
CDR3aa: CASSEHETMTSPLHF

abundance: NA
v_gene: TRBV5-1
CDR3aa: CASSRDRGLEKLFF

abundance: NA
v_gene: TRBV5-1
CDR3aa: CASSLLQGQETQYF